These 16 T cell receptor beta chains share one sample of origin, sequenced in a study of vaccination effects on CD4 cells after COVID-19. Profiled with immunoSEQ multiplex PCR; TCRdb holds only in-frame clones, not every one. The sample includes 24,000 or so clones, 65% to 85% seen only once; the top ten take about 19%. The antigens of these receptors remain unknown. Antigen-specific CD4+ T cells were expanded with viral peptide pools in the ViraFEST assay before sequencing. Researchers isolated CD4+ T cells once less than 13 days of culture had elapsed. PCR-confirmed SARS-CoV-2 infection occurred in the person between March and December 2020. The starting material was CD4+ T cells from PBMCs cultured with HCoV-NL63 spike peptides, obtained before COVID-19 vaccination. The source of these receptors is a human donor who had a prior SARS-CoV-2 infection.

In this sample, this clone turned up once. The J gene is TRBJ2-2, the V gene TRBV7-3; 14 bases are a match to TRBD2. The CDR3 has 16 residues. Trimming cost V 5 bases and J 2 bases; bases outside gene matches: 1. Germline V gene lookup returns CDR1 SGHTA and CDR2 FQGTGA. The CDR3 sequence: CASSGLAGGNTGELFF. The CDR3 nucleotides read TGTGCCAGCAGCGGACTAGCGGGAGGCAACACCGGGGAGCTGTTTTTT.

This chain joins TRBV5-4 and TRBJ1-2, with 10 bases identical to TRBD1. Per the germline V gene, CDR1 is SGHNT and CDR2 is YYREEE (reference sequence). The V segment lost 6 bases and the J segment 6 bases; nucleotides outside the gene matches: 8. The CDR3 runs 14 residues. The chain's CDR3 is CASKKTGGNDGYTF. CDR3 DNA sequence: TGTGCCAGCAAAAAGACAGGGGGCAACGATGGCTACACCTTC.

This clone was detected only once. V usage is TRBV5-4 and J usage is TRBJ1-1; 9 bases match TRBD1. V lost 4 bases to trimming and J lost 5 bases; unmatched junction nucleotides: 12. The CDR3 is made up of 16 amino acids. CDR1 SGHNT and CDR2 YYREEE come from the germline V gene (reference sequence). The CDR3 is CASSTGTGIGLTEAFF. CDR3 DNA: TGTGCCAGCAGCACCGGGACAGGGATAGGATTAACTGAAGCTTTCTTT. Based on the CDR3 plus reference TRBV5-4 and TRBJ1-1, the full variable domain is ETGVTQSPTHLIKTRGQQVTLRCSSQSGHNTVSWYQQALGQGPQFIFQYYREEENGRGNFPPRFSGLQFPNYSSELNVNALELDDSALYLCASSTGTGIGLTEAFFGQGTRLTVV.

J is TRBJ2-2 and V is TRBV9, with 8 bases lining up with TRBD1. The V and J ends lost 0 bases and 5 bases, in that order; junction bases with no gene match: 15. The CDR3 is made up of 19 amino acids. Germline CDR1 and CDR2: SGDLS and YYNGEE. In nucleotides, the CDR3 is TGTGCCAGCAGCGTAGCCTTGGCGGCAGGGGGCGCCGGTACCGGGGAGCTGTTTTTT. It yields the protein CASSVALAAGGAGTGELFF.

This sequence joins TRBV3-1 (or the pseudogene TRBV3-2) and TRBJ1-5; D is unresolved. Trimming stripped 0 bases from V and 5 bases from J, with 8 bases between. CDR1 and CDR2 from the germline V gene are LGHDT and YNNKEL (reference sequence). The CDR3 covers 14 residues. The CDR3, as DNA: TGTGCCAGCAGCCAAGATTTCGGGTATCAGCCCCAGCATTTT. Translated, it gives CASSQDFGYQPQHF.

The chain combines TRBV4-2 with TRBJ2-5, with 7 bases aligning to TRBD1. Germline V gene lookup returns CDR1 LGHNA and CDR2 YNFKEQ. The CDR3 extends over 14 amino acids. J lost 0 bases, V lost 3 bases, and 1 base had no gene match. CDR3 nucleotides: TGTGCCAGCAGCCAGGGACAGCACCAAGAGACCCAGTACTTC. It specifies CASSQGQHQETQYF.

This chain uses TRBV24-1 with TRBJ2-7; the D is unclear. Germline V gene sequence: CDR1 KGHDR, CDR2 SFDVKD. This CDR3 is 14 amino acids long. V was pared by 4 bases and J by 0 bases, with 9 bases between. The CDR3 loop is CATSDSGNSYEQYF. DNA of the CDR3: TGTGCCACCAGTGACTCAGGAAACTCCTACGAGCAGTACTTC.

The rearrangement links TRBV12-5 to TRBJ2-1; 7 positions match TRBD2. The CDR3 consists of 14 residues. CDR1 and CDR2 (germline): LGHNT, FRNRAP. The junction had 2 bases not matched to a gene; V was cut back by 1 base and J by 5 bases. CDR3 in DNA: TGTGCTAGTGGTTTGGGTGCGGGAGACAATGAGCAGTTCTTC. Translating it yields CASGLGAGDNEQFF. Looking up the rest from reference TRBV12-5 and TRBJ2-1 gives the full variable domain: DARVTQTPRHKVTEMGQEVTMRCQPILGHNTVFWYRQTMMQGLELLAYFRNRAPLDDSGMPKDRFSAEMPDATLATLKIQPSEPRDSAVYFCASGLGAGDNEQFFGPGTRLTVL.

V gene TRBV30 combines with J gene TRBJ1-5; D is ambiguous. Trimming cost V 0 bases and J 0 bases, with 6 bases left between them. Germline CDR1 is GTSNPN and CDR2 is SVGIG (reference sequence). The CDR3 is 14 residues long. The CDR3, as DNA: TGTGCCTGGAGTGTGCCCAATAGCAATCAGCCCCAGCATTTT. It yields the protein CAWSVPNSNQPQHF.

The V call is TRBV19, the J call TRBJ2-1; 7 nucleotides match TRBD2. CDR1 and CDR2 from the germline V gene are LNHDA and SQIVND (reference sequence). The CDR3 sequence is 14 residues long. V trimming: 5 bases; J trimming: 5 bases; junction bases outside the gene matches: 6. The CDR3 is CASSLLGLDNEQFF. The CDR3 coding sequence is TGTGCCAGTAGTCTCCTCGGACTAGACAATGAGCAGTTCTTC.

The chain joins TRBV2 to TRBJ2-5; the D gene is possibly TRBD2 (6 bases). Germline CDR1 reads SNHLY; CDR2 reads FYNNEI. The CDR3 runs to 14 residues. Trimming pared 6 bases from V and 1 base from J, leaving 12 bases between. The DNA of the CDR3 is TGTGCCAGCAGCCGGCATAGCGGCCAAGAGACCCAGTACTTC. It codes for CASSRHSGQETQYF.

This chain joins TRBV5-1 and TRBJ1-1; perhaps TRBD1 as D (6 bases). The CDR3 is made up of 12 amino acids. From germline, CDR1 is SGHRS and CDR2 YFSETQ. The V gene lost 5 bases and the J gene lost 7 bases, with 12 bases spanning the gap. The DNA of the CDR3 is TGCGCCAGCAGGGAACGGACAGATGAAGCTTTCTTT. Its translation is CASRERTDEAFF.

The chain employs TRBV30 and TRBJ2-5; TRBD1 might be the D (6 bases). Germline lookup yields CDR1 GTSNPN and CDR2 SVGIG (reference sequence). This CDR3 is 14 amino acids long. Trimming pared 0 bases from V and 5 bases from J, leaving 13 bases between. The CDR3 DNA reads as TGTGCCTGGAGTGTCGGACAGTTCGGGGAGACCCAGTACTTC. Amino acid sequence: CAWSVGQFGETQYF. Variable domain in full (rest from reference TRBV30 and TRBJ2-5): SQTIHQWPATLVQPVGSPLSLECTVEGTSNPNLYWYRQAAGRGLQLLFYSVGIGQISSEVPQNLSASRPQDRQFILSSKKLLLSDSGFYLCAWSVGQFGETQYFGPGTRLLVL.

In its sample, this clone was seen a few times. The rearrangement uses TRBV5-1 and TRBJ1-4, with D perhaps matching TRBD1 (6 bases). The germline V and J ends were trimmed by 4 bases and 16 bases, with 20 bases remaining between them. Germline CDR1 is SGHRS and CDR2 is YFSETQ. CDR3 size: 13 residues. This chain's CDR3 is CASSPGQGTNWFF. CDR3 in DNA: TGCGCCAGCAGCCCGGGACAAGGGACAAACTGGTTTTTT.

This chain links TRBV7-9 with TRBJ2-7, with D perhaps TRBD1 or TRBD2 (5 bases each). The germline CDR1 and CDR2 sequences are SEHNR and FQNEAQ (reference sequence). Trimming took off 5 bases at V and 5 bases at J, with 22 bases between the two ends. The CDR3 contains 16 residues. This CDR3 reads CASSARVWGTPHEQYF. The CDR3 DNA is TGTGCCAGCAGCGCACGCGTCTGGGGGACCCCTCACGAGCAGTACTTC.

The chain carries TRBV27 and TRBJ1-1, with TRBD1 matching over 7 bases. This CDR3 is built from 14 residues. The V gene's germline CDR1 is MNHEY and CDR2 SMNVEV (reference sequence). Trimming removed 7 bases from V and 2 bases from J; junction bases left unmatched: 7. The CDR3 DNA reads as TGTGCCAGCATCCCGACAGGGTTTAACACTGAAGCTTTCTTT. This encodes CASIPTGFNTEAFF.